This T cell receptor (beta chain) was sequenced in a study of beta chain features in type 1 diabetes. Across the whole study: Sorted cells examined across all samples numbered around 110,000,000.

This clone was seen a handful of times. What it recognizes is unknown. The study, taken as a whole, reports: TCRB CDR3 length was moderately but significantly reduced in all four CD4+ subsets of Type 1 diabetes patients. VDJ junctions from patients with type 1 diabetes contained fewer insertions and more deletions.

V lost 3 bases, J lost 0 bases, and 7 bases lay in between. The CDR3 has 14 residues. From germline, CDR1 is KGHSH and CDR2 LQKENI. Reverse transcribing all isolated RNA meant expressed TCRB transcripts were sequenced. Samples of naive, central memory and regulatory T cells yielded a mean of about 3.57 million reads. Method: immunoSEQ multiplex PCR; TCRdb's copy keeps in-frame clones and lacks some. The sample comprises some 350,000 clones, roughly 13% of which are singletons, and approximately 0.016% rests with the top ten. This clonotype was sampled from a woman younger than 30 with type 1 diabetes. V and J are TRBV18 and TRBJ2-3, with D unresolved. The sample taken for sequencing was naive CD4+ T cells from blood. The CDR3 loop is CASSPQTSTDTQYF. CDR3 in DNA: TGTGCCAGCTCACCTCAGACAAGCACAGATACGCAGTATTTT.